This T cell receptor (beta chain) is from a study of shared clonotypes between healthy human individuals. The study, taken as a whole, reports: There were few donors, and this limited the genetic and exposure-history diversity represented. Around 5% was the fraction of naive CD4 clonotypes found shared across a few donors. Expectations were that clonotype sharing among donors would be affected by sequencing depth.

Sequenced by immunoSEQ multiplex PCR; TCRdb stores in-frame clones only, minus some. The repertoire holds 2 million or so clones, with about 95% as singletons. Terminally differentiated effector memory CD45RA+ cells were excluded by CCR7 positive selection of CD45RO-negative cells. The CDR3 spans 13 residues. Per the germline V gene, CDR1 is GTSNPN and CDR2 is SVGIG (reference sequence). The ends were cut back, 0 bases at V and 11 bases at J, with 16 bases in the middle. A remark on this clone: Its antigen is still unknown.

The chain recombines TRBV30 with TRBJ1-1; a weak D match, TRBD1 (6 bases). The clonotype comes from a man aged 18 to 29 in good health. The source material was naive CD8+ T cells sorted from blood. The CDR3 sequence is CAWSVLGGAKAFF. The CDR3 DNA follows: TGTGCCTGGAGTGTACTGGGGGGCGCGAAGGCTTTCTTT.